A selection of T cell receptor beta chains follows, all from one sample in a study of beta chain features in type 1 diabetes. Sequenced by immunoSEQ multiplex PCR; TCRdb stores in-frame clones only, minus some. The table shows 350,000 to 450,000 clones, with approximately 13% occurring only once. The sequencing sample was made of naive CD4+ T cells from blood. These receptors were collected from a man aged 25 to 40 in good health. The CDR3 runs from the conserved cysteine through the conserved F or W. D genes are given only for firm matches. A row's size may be missing; if present it is once, few, many or a size class.

few,-,TRBJ2-5,TRBV9,TGTGCCAGCAGCGTACTTATGGGGGGTGAGACCCAGTACTTC,CASSVLMGGETQYF
few,-,TRBJ2-5,TRBV7-9,TGTGCCAGCAGCTCACCTCTGGAGACCCAGTACTTC,CASSSPLETQYF
-,TRBD2,TRBJ2-1,TRBV7-9,TGTGCCAGCAGCAGGTTGCTAGCGGGGCTATACAATGAGCAGTTCTTC,CASSRLLAGLYNEQFF
few,-,TRBJ1-5,TRBV15,TGTGCCACCAGCAGAGAGAGGGGATGGAATCAGCCCCAGCATTTT,CATSRERGWNQPQHF
-,-,TRBJ1-4,TRBV29-1,TGCAGCGTTGCCCAAAGAGGGTCCGAAAAACTGTTTTTT,CSVAQRGSEKLFF
once,TRBD2,TRBJ2-3,TRBV28,TGTGCCAGCAGTCCCCTGGGGGTGGCGGGAGACGGTGATACGCAGTATTTT,CASSPLGVAGDGDTQYF
-,-,TRBJ1-3,TRBV4-2,TGTGCCAGCAGCCAAGATCGTGGCGTCGGCTCTGGAAACACCATATATTTT,CASSQDRGVGSGNTIYF
-,TRBD2,TRBJ2-3,TRBV9,TGTGCCAGCAGCCCCAGGACTAGCGGGGATACGCAGTATTTT,CASSPRTSGDTQYF
once,TRBD1,TRBJ1-5,TRBV4-1,TGCGCCAGCAGCCAAGGGACAGGGGGCAATCAGCCCCAGCATTTT,CASSQGTGGNQPQHF
few,-,TRBJ2-7,TRBV13,TGTGCCAGCAGCTTAACAGGGTCAGGGCAACTCTACGAGCAGTACTTC,CASSLTGSGQLYEQYF
-,-,TRBJ2-1,TRBV9,TGTGCCAGCAGCGCAGCAGGTGTCGTGGAGCAGTTCTTC,CASSAAGVVEQFF
-,-,TRBJ1-1,TRBV29-1,TGCAGCGCAAGGAACACTGAAGCTTTCTTT,CSARNTEAFF
-,-,TRBJ2-1,TRBV7-2,TGTGCCAGCAGCCGGAGGACGGGCACCTACAATGAGCAGTTCTTC,CASSRRTGTYNEQFF
few,-,TRBJ2-4,TRBV4-1,TGCGCCAGCAGCCAAGATCAACTATTAGCCAAAAACATTCAGTACTTC,CASSQDQLLAKNIQYF
-,TRBD1,TRBJ2-4,TRBV7-2,TGTGCCAGCAGCTTAGAGGGGGCGTCCAAAAACATTCAGTACTTC,CASSLEGASKNIQYF
few,TRBD2,TRBJ2-5,TRBV7-2,TGTGCCAGCAGCTGGACTAGCGGGGGAGGGACCCAGTACTTC,CASSWTSGGGTQYF
-,-,TRBJ1-2,TRBV29-1,TGCAGCGTTGAGGGATTTTTAGAAGGCTACACCTTC,CSVEGFLEGYTF
few,-,TRBJ1-5,TRBV7-9,TGTGCCAGCAGCTTGACAGACGGCAATCAGCCCCAGCATTTT,CASSLTDGNQPQHF
few,-,TRBJ2-1,TRBV10-3,TGTGCCATCAGTGATTTCAGTGAAGCTGGGGAGCAGTTCTTC,CAISDFSEAGEQFF
few,TRBD1,TRBJ2-7,TRBV29-1,TGCAGCGTGACAGGGGGCCCTTACGAGCAGTACTTC,CSVTGGPYEQYF
-,-,TRBJ2-5,TRBV9,TGTGCCAGCAGCGTAAGGGGACTCGCATTCGAAGAGACCCAGTACTTC,CASSVRGLAFEETQYF
few,-,TRBJ1-6,TRBV28,TGTGCCAGCAGGTGGGGGACAAGTAATTCACCCCTCCACTTT,CASRWGTSNSPLHF
few,TRBD2,TRBJ2-3,TRBV19,TGTGCCAGTAGTTTCCGACTAGCGGTCACAGATACGCAGTATTTT,CASSFRLAVTDTQYF
few,-,TRBJ2-3,TRBV12-5,TGTGCTAGTGGTTTGGCGGCGTCAGATACGCAGTATTTT,CASGLAASDTQYF
few,TRBD2,TRBJ2-1,TRBV30,TGTGCCTGGAGGTTCAGAGCTAGCGGGAGGGTATTTAGCTCCTACAATGAGCAGTTCTTC,CAWRFRASGRVFSSYNEQFF
-,-,TRBJ2-5,TRBV5-6,TGTGCCAGCAGCGTGGGAGGGGGAGCGGAGGAGACCCAGTACTTC,CASSVGGGAEETQYF
few,TRBD2,TRBJ2-1,TRBV5-5,TGTGCCAGCAGTACTAGACTAGCCGTAGGTGCCAATGAGCAGTTCTTC,CASSTRLAVGANEQFF
few,TRBD1,TRBJ1-6,TRBV4-3,TGCGCCAGCAGCCAACTCACAGGGGGAGATTCACCCCTCCACTTT,CASSQLTGGDSPLHF